These 24 T cell receptor beta chains came from one sample sequenced in a study of response to subunit inactivated influenza vaccine. TCRdb analysed the RT-PCR reads with MiXCR anew, one entry per CDR3 protein. The sample carries 250,000 to 350,000 distinct CDR3 sequences, 20% to 25% recorded once. Sequencing was performed on PBMCs from blood, taken about 20 months after vaccination. The receptor set was obtained from a man in his fifties or sixties who received an inactivated influenza vaccine.

This clonotype occurred a few times. The chain uses TRBV12-3 or TRBV12-4 and TRBJ1-1; tentative D call: TRBD1 (5 bases). This CDR3 comprises 12 residues. The V end lost 7 bases, the J end lost 11 bases, and 17 bases lay between the germline ends. The CDR3 nucleotides are TGTGCCAGCACCCTGGGACCTCCCGGGGCTTTCTTT. Translated: CASTLGPPGAFF.

This clonotype occurred many times. CDR3 residues: CASSRDRGRDYGYTF. The CDR3 bases are TGTGCCAGCAGCAGGGACAGGGGGAGGGATTATGGCTACACCTTC. The chain couples TRBV7-2 to TRBJ1-2, with 11 bases identical to TRBD1. Germline V CDR1 and CDR2: SGHTA, FQGNSA. The CDR3 sequence is 15 residues long. V shed 5 bases, J shed 5 bases, and the junction held 7 bases outside the gene matches.

About this clonotype itself: Being one base from a much bigger clone, this may be a read error. The chain employs TRBV28 and TRBJ1-2; D may be TRBD1 (6 bases). Deletions cut 5 bases from V and 2 bases from J, with 12 bases between. This CDR3 is built from 14 residues. Germline V gene sequence: CDR1 MDHEN, CDR2 SYDVKM. For the CDR3, the DNA is TGTGCCAGCAGTACACAGGGAATGAACTATGGCTACACCTTC. Translated: CASSTQGMNYGYTF.

The rearrangement links TRBV28 to TRBJ2-2, with D hard to call. Between the trimmed V and J ends, which lost 7 bases and 4 bases, there was a span of 10 bases. The length of the CDR3 is 13 residues. Germline V CDR1 and CDR2: MDHEN, SYDVKM. This chain's CDR3 is CASIGLRTGELFF. CDR3 bases: TGTGCCAGCATTGGTCTGCGCACCGGGGAGCTGTTTTTT.

The chain has TRBV12-3 or TRBV12-4 and TRBJ1-2; D possibly corresponds to TRBD1 (6 bases). The CDR3 has 16 residues. V was cut by 1 base and J by 1 base, with 13 bases left in between. In DNA form, the CDR3 reads TGTGCCAGCAGTTTAGGAGAGACAGGCTATAACTATGGCTACACCTTC. Residues: CASSLGETGYNYGYTF.

V is TRBV7-9 and J is TRBJ1-4; 9 positions agree with TRBD1. Looked up from germline, CDR1 is SEHNR and CDR2 is FQNEAQ (reference sequence). The CDR3 contains 15 residues. V was clipped by 2 bases and J by 8 bases; unmatched bases: 6. The CDR3 nucleotides read TGTGCCAGCAGCTTAACGGGACAGGGTATGGAAAAACTGTTTTTT. Its protein is CASSLTGQGMEKLFF.

This clonotype was seen a handful of times. V is TRBV3-1 and J is TRBJ1-2; 7 positions match TRBD1. In germline, CDR1 is LGHDT, CDR2 YNNKEL (reference sequence). With V trimmed by 6 bases and J by 2 bases, 3 bases remained unmatched. The CDR3 covers 13 residues. The CDR3 here is CASRNRGNYGYTF. Written as DNA, the CDR3 is TGTGCCAGCAGAAACAGGGGAAACTATGGCTACACCTTC.

This clonotype has just a few counts. CDR3 in amino acids: CASSLDGGGYGYTF. The CDR3 DNA is TGTGCCAGCAGTTTAGATGGGGGAGGCTATGGCTACACCTTC. The chain links TRBV12-3 or TRBV12-4 to TRBJ1-2; maybe TRBD1 (5 bases). With 1 base removed from V and 4 bases from J, the gap between germline ends came to 10 bases. This CDR3 is built from 14 residues.

This clonotype was counted only a few times. The chain recombines TRBV10-3 with TRBJ2-7; TRBD2 is a possible D gene (7 bases). Deletions cut 4 bases from V and 4 bases from J, with 20 bases between. The length of the CDR3 is 16 residues. Germline V CDR1 and CDR2: ENHRY, SYGVKD. CDR3 coding DNA: TGTGCCATCAGTGGAGGAGGGGCGGGGGCAAGTTACGAGCAGTACTTC. Translation gives CAISGGGAGASYEQYF.

The chain has TRBV20-1 and TRBJ1-5, with D uncertain. Trimming took 6 bases from V and 5 from J, leaving 14 bases between them. The CDR3 is 13 residues long. Germline lookup yields CDR1 DFQATT and CDR2 SNEGSKA (reference sequence). The CDR3 reads CSAEGPGHQPQHF. The CDR3 coding sequence is TGCAGTGCGGAAGGCCCGGGCCATCAGCCCCAGCATTTT.

This clonotype was found many times. This chain uses TRBV4-1 with TRBJ1-1; no reliable D call. The V gene's germline CDR1 is MGHRA and CDR2 YSYEKL. The CDR3 runs 14 residues. V gave up 7 bases and J gave up 0 bases, with 12 bases separating them. The DNA of the CDR3 is TGCGCCAGCACCCGGCTGGTTATGAACACTGAAGCTTTCTTT. This codes for CASTRLVMNTEAFF.

This clonotype has a handful of counts. The V gene is TRBV29-1, the J gene TRBJ1-1; TRBD1 might be the D (6 bases). V was pared by 0 bases and J by 0 bases, with 17 bases between. The CDR3 loop spans 17 amino acids. Germline CDR1 and CDR2: SQVTM and ANQGSEA. In DNA form, the CDR3 reads TGCAGCGTTGAAGATTCAGGGGCAAACACCTTGAACACTGAAGCTTTCTTT. Translating it yields CSVEDSGANTLNTEAFF. Looking up the rest from reference TRBV29-1 and TRBJ1-1 gives the full variable domain: SAVISQKPSRDICQRGTSLTIQCQVDSQVTMMFWYRQQPGQSLTLIATANQGSEATYESGFVIDKFPISRPNLTFSTLTVSNMSPEDSSIYLCSVEDSGANTLNTEAFFGQGTRLTVV.

This clonotype was detected a few times. J is TRBJ1-2 and V is TRBV5-1; D is possibly TRBD1 (5 bases). V was cut by 2 bases and J by 8 bases, with 13 bases left in between. This CDR3 has 13 amino acids. CDR1 is SGHRS and CDR2 is YFSETQ in the germline V gene. CDR3 sequence reads: CASSFDSAQGYTF. CDR3 sequence (DNA): TGCGCCAGCAGCTTTGACAGCGCCCAGGGCTACACCTTC.

J is TRBJ2-1 and V is TRBV2, with a weak D call TRBD1 (5 bases). The CDR3 extends over 12 amino acids. V was pared by 2 bases and J by 14 bases, with 13 bases between. Germline CDR1 reads SNHLY; CDR2 reads FYNNEI. CDR3 nucleotide sequence: TGTGCCAGCAGTGAAATGGTCCAGGGCAAGTTCTTC. It specifies CASSEMVQGKFF.

The rearrangement uses TRBV9 and TRBJ2-5; 7 nucleotides match TRBD1. This CDR3 is 14 amino acids long. The germline V gene has CDR1 SGDLS and CDR2 YYNGEE. The V and J ends lost 4 bases and 4 bases, in that order; junction bases with no gene match: 7. This CDR3 reads CASSPTTGRETQYF. Here the CDR3 DNA reads TGTGCCAGCAGCCCAACGACAGGGCGAGAGACCCAGTACTTC.

Comment on this clonotype: A read error is possible here, since a much larger clone lies one base away. This rearrangement joins TRBV4-3 to TRBJ1-1, with TRBD1 matching 7 bases. CDR3 length: 17 residues. CDR1 is LGHNA and CDR2 is YSLEER in the germline V gene. The CDR3: CASSQKGTVAMNTKAFF. The DNA of the CDR3 is TGCGCCAGCAGCCAAAAGGGGACAGTCGCCATGAACACTAAAGCTTTCTTT.

This clonotype was counted at least ten times. The rearrangement uses TRBV7-9 and TRBJ1-4, with D perhaps matching TRBD1 (5 bases). The germline CDR1 and CDR2 sequences are SEHNR and FQNEAQ (reference sequence). V shed 5 bases and J shed 8 bases, with 18 bases lying between them. This CDR3 is built from 15 residues. The CDR3 DNA reads as TGTGCCAGCAGCGGATCCGGGACCCTACAGGAAAAACTGTTTTTT. Its protein product is CASSGSGTLQEKLFF.

The chain links TRBV11-1 to TRBJ2-6; no reliable D call. The CDR3 contains 18 residues. Germline CDR1 is SGHAT and CDR2 is FQDESV (reference sequence). With 1 base removed from V and 2 bases from J, the gap between germline ends came to 15 bases. CDR3 DNA sequence: TGTGCCAGCAGCTTAGGAGAAAGTGGTGCACCTGGGGCCAACGTCCTGACTTTC. Amino acid sequence: CASSLGESGAPGANVLTF.

This clonotype has a count of ten or more. The chain combines TRBV12-3 or TRBV12-4 with TRBJ2-2, with unresolved D. V lost 2 bases to trimming and J lost 0 bases, with 10 bases between them. The CDR3 has 16 amino acids. For the CDR3, the DNA is TGTGCCAGCAGTTTATCCCGGATTGCGAACACCGGGGAGCTGTTTTTT. Residues: CASSLSRIANTGELFF.

This clonotype was detected many times. The J gene is TRBJ1-4, the V gene TRBV5-1; 10 positions agree with TRBD1. This CDR3 region has 14 residues. V was pared by 5 bases and J by 8 bases, with 6 bases of the junction left unmatched. Germline values: CDR1 SGHRS, CDR2 YFSETQ. CDR3 protein: CASRRGTGEEKLFF. The CDR3 region has the DNA TGCGCCAGCAGGCGCGGGACAGGGGAAGAAAAACTGTTTTTT.

This clonotype was counted between two and nine times. The chain joins TRBV29-1 to TRBJ2-7; 9 nucleotides agree with TRBD1. The germline V gene encodes CDR1 SQVTM and CDR2 ANQGSEA. Unmatched junction bases numbered 7, after V lost 7 bases and J lost 3 bases. The CDR3 has 13 amino acids. The CDR3 DNA reads as TGCAGCGCTACGGGACAGGGTCTCTACGAGCAGTACTTC. Its translation: CSATGQGLYEQYF.

The chain joins TRBV7-2 to TRBJ2-5; 7 bases line up with TRBD1. V lost 3 bases and J lost 4; bases outside the gene matches: 2. This CDR3 is 13 amino acids long. CDR1 and CDR2 from the germline V gene are SGHTA and FQGNSA. The CDR3: CASSFYRGETQYF. DNA of the CDR3: TGTGCCAGCAGCTTTTACAGGGGAGAGACCCAGTACTTC.

This chain links TRBV20-1 with TRBJ1-1; D is perhaps TRBD1 (6 bases). Trimming removed 5 bases from V and 4 bases from J, with 26 bases in between. CDR1 and CDR2 (germline): DFQATT, SNEGSKA (reference sequence). The CDR3 sequence is 17 residues long. The chain's CDR3 is CSAATGSGGLALTEAFF. In DNA, the CDR3 is TGCAGTGCTGCCACAGGCAGCGGGGGGCTGGCGCTCACTGAAGCTTTCTTT.

This clonotype was seen repeatedly, ten times or more. The chain uses TRBV29-1 and TRBJ1-2, with D maybe TRBD1 (6 bases). This CDR3 region has 13 residues. Germline lookup yields CDR1 SQVTM and CDR2 ANQGSEA. Trimming stripped 1 base from V and 3 bases from J, with 9 bases between. CDR3 protein: CSVEVWTDYGYTF. CDR3 DNA sequence: TGCAGCGTTGAAGTGTGGACAGACTATGGCTACACCTTC.